Included here is one T cell receptor (beta chain) sequence, with context. This clonotype was recorded a few times. It has no known antigen specificity. No base quality values were provided; no much bigger clone lies one nucleotide off. The data are from a study of identical twins (TCRdb year 2016). In the study overall: TCR alpha and beta repertoires from monozygotic twins, unrelated adults of various ages and cord blood were deep-sequenced to test whether fetal clonotypes persist. Replicate twin experiments were performed at different times using different library preparation protocols to rule out contamination. Overall study results and their limits: In monozygotic twins, recombination models systematically underestimated out-of-frame TCR alpha sharing, but the models matched the sharing seen between unrelated individuals. Compared with coincidental sharing between unrelated individuals, out-of-frame TCR alpha sequences shared between twins had an excess of sequences with low generation probability. Invariant T cells such as MAIT and iNKT could partly confound zero-insertion analyses, although diverse VJ usage argued against such confounding for most clonotypes. The excess sharing between twins in beta out-of-frame sequences was weaker because fewer shared sequences reduced the signal-to-noise ratio. Because the same donors could not be followed over many years, conclusions were based on cross-sectional statistical analysis. Fewer insertions were carried by abundant cord blood beta clonotypes, a similar but weaker trend appeared in young adult naive repertoires, and no such trend appeared in memory repertoires.

Every donor in the study was a healthy Caucasian. Three pairs of female monozygotic twins, all aged about 18 to 30 years, made up the twin cohort. CD4+ and CD8+ T cell populations were isolated with positive isolation kits from Invitrogen. Preparation of the library involved 5' RACE. The instrument was an Illumina HiSeq 2000. Template switching added a universal primer binding site, and the final cDNA carried a unique molecular identifier that allowed TCR cDNA molecules to be counted accurately. Specific primers in the conserved constant-segment region were used to synthesize first-strand cDNA for TCR alpha and beta chains. To control for contamination, each cDNA library was double barcoded with a SMART-Mk sample barcode plus Illumina barcodes. TruSeq adapter sequences along with Illumina sample barcodes were introduced in two successive PCR steps. TCR alpha and beta cDNA libraries were sequenced on the Illumina HiSeq platform with custom primers. In the source study's methods: MiGEC processed the raw reads to extract unique molecular identifiers, while MiXCR was used to determine the CDR3 positions. Recombination models were inferred per individual with the repgenHMM and IGoR tools using an EM algorithm. The analysis of shared clonotypes was done with the tcR package in R, with sharing normalized by the product of cloneset sizes. Out-of-frame nonproductive sequences were analyzed to study raw recombination free of thymic and clonal selection effects. The public reads were reprocessed in TCRdb via fastp at Q25 and MiXCR, keeping in-frame beta chains. Each CDR3 protein appears once, grouped with its most common genes and DNA. The V and J calls shown here were made by TCRdb, not taken from the authors' results. The sample profile shows approximately 350,000 distinct CDR3 sequences; 9% to 15% of them were found once. The biggest ten clones account for roughly 7.8% of the sample.

The CDR3 measures 17 amino acids from cysteine to phenylalanine. Of the read, only the CDR3 DNA is kept; its 51 bases are in frame from base 1. Clipping removes 4 bases from V and 3 bases from J, with 11 as the unmatched junction base count. Per the germline V gene, SGHRS is the CDR1 and YFSETQ is the CDR2. These data are also associated with another study on yellow fever vaccine responses in identical twins. From the second report: The authors reported that the T cell response to vaccination in identical twins appeared partly convergent and partly personalized. In identical twins, the study followed T cell clones that responded to the vaccine with precision.

The TCR originated in a woman between 18 and 29 years old in good health. The sample consisted of CD8+ T cells sorted from blood. The V gene is TRBV5-1 and the J gene is TRBJ2-1; 9 nucleotides in the junction match TRBD2. Here is the DNA: TGCGCCAGCAGCCCCTCTCCGGGACTAGCTATCTACAATGAGCAGTTCTTC. The resulting protein is CASSPSPGLAIYNEQFF.